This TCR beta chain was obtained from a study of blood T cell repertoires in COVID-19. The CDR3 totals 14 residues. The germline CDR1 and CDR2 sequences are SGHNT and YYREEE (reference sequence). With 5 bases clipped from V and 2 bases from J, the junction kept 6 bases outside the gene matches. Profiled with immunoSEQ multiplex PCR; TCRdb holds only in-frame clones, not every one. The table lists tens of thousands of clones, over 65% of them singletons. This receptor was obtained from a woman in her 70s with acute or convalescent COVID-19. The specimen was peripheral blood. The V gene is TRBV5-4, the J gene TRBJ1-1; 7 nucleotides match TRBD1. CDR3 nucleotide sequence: TGTGCCAGCAGGACGGGACAGACAAACACTGAAGCTTTCTTT. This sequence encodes CASRTGQTNTEAFF. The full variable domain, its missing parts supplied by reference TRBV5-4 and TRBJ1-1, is ETGVTQSPTHLIKTRGQQVTLRCSSQSGHNTVSWYQQALGQGPQFIFQYYREEENGRGNFPPRFSGLQFPNYSSELNVNALELDDSALYLCASRTGQTNTEAFFGQGTRLTVV.